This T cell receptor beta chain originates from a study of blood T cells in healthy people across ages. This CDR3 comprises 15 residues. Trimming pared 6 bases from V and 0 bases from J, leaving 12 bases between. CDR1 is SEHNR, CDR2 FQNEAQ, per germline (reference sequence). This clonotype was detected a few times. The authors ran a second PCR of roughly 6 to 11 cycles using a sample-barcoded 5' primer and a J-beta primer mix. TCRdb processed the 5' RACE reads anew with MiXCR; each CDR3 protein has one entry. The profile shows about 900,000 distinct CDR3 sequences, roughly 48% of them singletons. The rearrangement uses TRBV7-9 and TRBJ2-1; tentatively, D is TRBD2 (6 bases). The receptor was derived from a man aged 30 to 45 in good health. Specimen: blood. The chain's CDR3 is CASSRGVSSYNEQFF. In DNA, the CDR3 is TGTGCCAGCAGTCGCGGGGTCAGCTCCTACAATGAGCAGTTCTTC.